The 7 T cell receptor beta chains listed next were all sequenced from one sample in a study of control samples from healthy donors and cancer patients. Only in-frame clones appear in the TCRdb table, and some are missing; sequencing was by immunoSEQ multiplex PCR. The data hold 70,000 to 85,000 clones, with approximately 82% observed a single time. The sample taken for sequencing was PBMCs. These receptors came from a man aged 60 to 75 with head and neck cancer.

V is TRBV6-1 and J is TRBJ2-1; a weak D match, TRBD1 (6 bases). V lost 2 bases and J 9 bases, leaving 17 bases between the germline ends. The CDR3 covers 15 residues. Germline loops: CDR1 MNHNS, CDR2 SASEGT. The DNA for the CDR3 is TGTGCCAGCAGTGAATGGCTAGCCGAACAGGGTGAGCAGTTCTTC. As protein: CASSEWLAEQGEQFF.

The chain has TRBV4-1 and TRBJ1-2; TRBD1 is a possible D gene (6 bases). Trimming left V 3 bases short and J 4 bases short, with 9 bases between. The CDR3 runs to 13 residues. Looked up from germline, CDR1 is MGHRA and CDR2 is YSYEKL. The CDR3 spells CASSQRGSYGYTF. DNA of the CDR3: TGCGCCAGCAGCCAGAGGGGGAGCTATGGCTACACCTTC.

The gene calls are TRBV3-1 (or the pseudogene TRBV3-2) and TRBJ2-3, with 10 bases lining up with TRBD1. The ends lost 2 bases at V and 5 bases at J; junction bases unmatched: 4. Germline values: CDR1 LGHDT, CDR2 YNNKEL (reference sequence). The CDR3 length is 15 residues. This CDR3 reads CASSQMTGGGDTQYF. CDR3 nucleotides: TGTGCCAGCAGCCAAATGACAGGGGGCGGAGATACGCAGTATTTT.

The chain combines TRBV7-6 with TRBJ2-1; D not certain. The CDR3 is 15 residues long. The germline CDR1 and CDR2 sequences are SGHVS and FNYEAQ. Trimming removed 5 bases from V and 0 bases from J, with 11 bases in between. CDR3 sequence reads: CASSVSASSYNEQFF. The CDR3, as DNA: TGTGCCAGCAGCGTGAGCGCGAGCTCCTACAATGAGCAGTTCTTC.

The genes are TRBV3-1 (or the pseudogene TRBV3-2) and TRBJ2-2; possible D gene TRBD2, 5 bases. Germline CDR1 is LGHDT and CDR2 is YNNKEL (reference sequence). Trimming cost V 0 bases and J 6 bases, with 11 bases left between them. The CDR3 spans 15 residues. The CDR3 sequence is CASSQDPGLPGELFF. DNA of the CDR3: TGTGCCAGCAGCCAAGATCCGGGGTTACCCGGGGAGCTGTTTTTT.

This chain joins TRBV27 and TRBJ1-5, with unresolved D. The CDR3 has 14 amino acids. Trimming stripped 2 bases from V and 4 bases from J, with 9 bases between. The germline V gene has CDR1 MNHEY and CDR2 SMNVEV (reference sequence). The CDR3 nucleotides read TGTGCCAGCAGTTTAGACCGTTCAAATCAGCCCCAGCATTTT. It translates to CASSLDRSNQPQHF.

The chain joins TRBV7-2 to TRBJ2-1; 7 bases agree with TRBD2. The CDR3 has 14 residues. The ends lost 1 base at V and 6 bases at J; junction bases unmatched: 3. From germline, CDR1 is SGHTA and CDR2 FQGNSA. CDR3 in amino acids: CASSLGDYRNEQFF. In DNA, the CDR3 is TGTGCCAGCAGCTTAGGGGACTACCGCAATGAGCAGTTCTTC.